These 24 T cell receptor beta chains came from one sample sequenced in a study of long-term antiretroviral therapy in people with HIV. Survey level was the resolution at which the v3.0 immunoSEQ assay ran. The repertoire was sequenced with immunoSEQ multiplex PCR; TCRdb's copy has only in-frame clones and lacks some. Counted here are more than 15,000 clones, roughly 91% occurring once; the ten biggest clones make up 7% to 10%. Sequenced material: unsorted PBMCs, taken 0.3 years after starting antiretroviral therapy. The receptors come from a man aged 60-69 years with HIV.

The V and J genes are TRBV5-1 and TRBJ2-1; tentative D call: TRBD2 (5 bases). The germline V gene has CDR1 SGHRS and CDR2 YFSETQ. The CDR3 runs to 15 residues. V lost 3 bases, J lost 12 bases, and 22 bases lay in between. The CDR3 loop is CASSSAGSEAGLQFF. The CDR3 DNA reads TGCGCCAGCAGCTCCGCCGGATCGGAGGCCGGTCTGCAGTTCTTC.

The count of this clone is one. V is TRBV4-1 and J is TRBJ2-3; perhaps TRBD2 as D (7 bases). Germline V gene data show CDR1 as MGHRA and CDR2 as YSYEKL. Trimming cost V 10 bases and J 3 bases, with 20 bases left between them. The CDR3 runs 15 residues. The CDR3 protein is CATSKGGGVTDTQYF. The CDR3 coding sequence is TGCGCCACCTCTAAGGGGGGGGGCGTTACAGATACGCAGTATTTT.

The V call is TRBV14, the J call TRBJ2-3; D call uncertain. This CDR3 region has 15 residues. Germline values: CDR1 SGHDN, CDR2 FVKESK. Trimming left V 4 bases short and J 0 bases short, with 11 bases between. This CDR3 is CASSPMVTSTDTQYF. CDR3 DNA: TGTGCCAGCAGCCCTATGGTGACTAGCACAGATACGCAGTATTTT.

The chain employs TRBV30 and TRBJ1-5; no firm D call. CDR1 GTSNPN and CDR2 SVGIG come from the germline V gene (reference sequence). The CDR3 runs to 14 residues. The V end lost 5 bases, the J end lost 1 base, and 12 bases lay between the germline ends. The CDR3 reads CAWATGPSNQPQHF. DNA for the CDR3: TGTGCCTGGGCCACGGGCCCAAGCAATCAGCCCCAGCATTTT.

The chain links TRBV7-2 to TRBJ1-1, with D hard to call. CDR1 and CDR2 from the germline V gene are SGHTA and FQGNSA. Trimming stripped 2 bases from V and 2 bases from J, with 9 bases between. This CDR3 region has 14 residues. The CDR3 sequence: CASSLSKLNTEAFF. The CDR3 nucleotides read TGTGCCAGCAGCTTATCGAAGCTTAACACTGAAGCTTTCTTT.

As DNA, the CDR3 is TGTGCCAGCAGTTTATCAGGGGCTGGGGCCAACGTCCTGACTTTC. It translates to CASSLSGAGANVLTF. The chain uses TRBV28 and TRBJ2-6, with D possibly being TRBD1 (6 bases). V was trimmed by 1 base and J by 2 bases, leaving 6 bases between them. This CDR3 is 15 amino acids long. The germline CDR1 and CDR2 sequences are MDHEN and SYDVKM.

The rearrangement uses TRBV30 and TRBJ2-7; no clear D. Germline V gene sequence: CDR1 GTSNPN, CDR2 SVGIG (reference sequence). The CDR3 loop spans 13 amino acids. The V end was cut by 2 bases, the J end by 3 bases, with 11 bases between. This CDR3 is CAWSRGANYEQYF. The CDR3 DNA follows: TGTGCCTGGAGTCGCGGCGCTAACTACGAGCAGTACTTC.

The chain recombines TRBV10-3 with TRBJ1-3; a possible D gene is TRBD1 (6 bases). CDR1 is ENHRY, CDR2 SYGVKD, per germline. This CDR3 is built from 15 residues. Trimming stripped 9 bases from V and 0 bases from J, with 15 bases between. CDR3 nucleotides: TGTGCCATTAACAGGGCCCCCAACTCTGGAAACACCATATATTTT. This codes for CAINRAPNSGNTIYF.

This chain joins TRBV5-5 and TRBJ2-2; D is unresolved. This CDR3 region has 14 residues. Germline CDR1 reads SGHKS; CDR2 reads YYEKEE (reference sequence). V shed 1 base and J shed 5 bases, with 9 bases lying between them. CDR3 loop: CASSLQVRTGELFF. CDR3 bases: TGTGCCAGCAGCTTGCAGGTTCGGACCGGGGAGCTGTTTTTT.

This clone showed up just once. The rearrangement joins TRBV5-1 to TRBJ2-2; D is undetermined. There are 13 residues in the CDR3. The germline CDR1 and CDR2 sequences are SGHRS and YFSETQ. Trimming stripped 0 bases from V and 6 bases from J, with 6 bases between. In DNA, the CDR3 is TGCGCCAGCAGCTTGGGTGAGGCCGGGGAGCTGTTTTTT. It specifies CASSLGEAGELFF.

The chain carries TRBV5-6 and TRBJ1-2, with 7 bases that match TRBD1. Germline V CDR1 and CDR2: SGHDT, YYEEEE. The CDR3 spans 14 residues. V shed 4 bases, J shed 7 bases, and the junction held 10 bases outside the gene matches. CDR3 region: CASSPDRLAGGYTF. CDR3 in DNA: TGTGCCAGCAGCCCGGACAGGCTCGCTGGTGGCTACACCTTC. Full variable domain (remainder filled in from reference TRBV5-6 and TRBJ1-2): DAGVTQSPTHLIKTRGQQVTLRCSPKSGHDTVSWYQQALGQGPQFIFQYYEEEERQRGNFPDRFSGHQFPNYSSELNVNALLLGDSALYLCASSPDRLAGGYTFGSGTRLTVV.

The chain carries TRBV25-1 and TRBJ1-6, with a tentative D call TRBD1 (5 bases). The CDR3 is 16 amino acids. Trimming shortened V by 4 bases and J by 2 bases, and 12 bases separated the two germline ends. CDR1 and CDR2 from the germline V gene are MGHDK and SYGVNS. The CDR3 is CASSVTQGPYNSPLHF. CDR3 nucleotides: TGTGCCAGCAGTGTCACTCAGGGACCCTATAATTCACCCCTCCACTTT.

V is TRBV7-8 and J is TRBJ2-1; the D call may be TRBD1 or TRBD2 (5 bases each). Trimming pared 0 bases from V and 6 bases from J, leaving 9 bases between. Germline V gene data show CDR1 as SGHVS and CDR2 as FQNEAQ. The CDR3 extends over 14 amino acids. DNA of the CDR3: TGTGCCAGCAGCTTAGCCCGGGGCCCCAATGAGCAGTTCTTC. This translates into CASSLARGPNEQFF.

The rearrangement links TRBV5-1 to TRBJ1-1; D possibly corresponds to TRBD1 (6 bases). Germline CDR1 is SGHRS and CDR2 is YFSETQ. This CDR3 is 14 amino acids long. V was shortened by 8 bases and J by 1 base, with 15 bases between the two germline ends. Written as DNA, the CDR3 is TGCGCCAGAAGCACACAGGGAAGGAACACTGAAGCTTTCTTT. Protein product: CARSTQGRNTEAFF. The entire variable domain, with the rest obtained from reference TRBV5-1 and TRBJ1-1, is as follows: KAGVTQTPRYLIKTRGQQVTLSCSPISGHRSVSWYQQTPGQGLQFLFEYFSETQRNKGNFPGRFSGRQFSNSRSEMNVSTLELGDSALYLCARSTQGRNTEAFFGQGTRLTVV.

The V and J genes are TRBV28 and TRBJ2-1, with 10 bases aligning to TRBD2. CDR3 length: 16 residues. Trimming at V came to 5 bases and at J to 4 bases, leaving 8 bases not matched to a gene. Germline assignment: CDR1 MDHEN and CDR2 SYDVKM. The DNA of the CDR3 is TGTGCCAGCAGTCTTATAGCGGGAGGCCCTTACAATGAGCAGTTCTTC. Its protein is CASSLIAGGPYNEQFF.

The chain joins TRBV25-1 to TRBJ2-5; D unclear. Trimming removed 6 bases from V and 2 bases from J, with 16 bases in between. This CDR3 spans 15 amino acids. Germline V CDR1 and CDR2: MGHDK, SYGVNS. DNA for the CDR3: TGTGCCAGCAGCCCGGCCGACAAACTACAAGAGACCCAGTACTTC. Its translation: CASSPADKLQETQYF.

This chain joins TRBV19 and TRBJ2-1; D not resolved. This CDR3 is 12 amino acids long. In germline, CDR1 is LNHDA, CDR2 SQIVND (reference sequence). Trimming shortened V by 6 bases and J by 6 bases, and 9 bases separated the two germline ends. The DNA for the CDR3 is TGTGCCAGTAGCCTCACCCGCAATGAGCAGTTCTTC. This sequence encodes CASSLTRNEQFF.

In this sample, this clone is large. CDR3 in amino acids: CASSFEGFNQPQHF. The CDR3 DNA reads as TGTGCCAGCAGCTTCGAGGGCTTTAATCAGCCCCAGCATTTT. The chain links TRBV7-9 to TRBJ1-5, with D unclear. Germline V lookup: CDR1 SEHNR, CDR2 FQNEAQ (reference sequence). The length of the CDR3 is 14 residues. Trimming left V 3 bases short and J 4 bases short, with 10 bases between.

This chain links TRBV5-4 with TRBJ2-1; 9 bases are a match to TRBD1. The V segment lost 4 bases and the J segment 6 bases; nucleotides outside the gene matches: 8. The CDR3 is 15 amino acids. Germline CDR1 SGHNT, CDR2 YYREEE (reference sequence). As DNA, the CDR3 is TGTGCCAGCAGCCTGGGAGGGACAGGGTTCAATGAGCAGTTCTTC. Protein sequence: CASSLGGTGFNEQFF.

The CDR3 DNA sequence: TGTGCCATCAGTGAGTCGGGGGGATCGGATCAGCCCCAGCATTTT. The encoded protein is CAISESGGSDQPQHF. This chain uses TRBV10-3 with TRBJ1-5; D is possibly TRBD1 (5 bases). The CDR3 totals 15 residues. The V end lost 0 bases, the J end lost 5 bases, and 11 bases lay between the germline ends. Per germline, CDR1 ENHRY and CDR2 SYGVKD.

This chain joins TRBV29-1 and TRBJ2-1; a possible D gene is TRBD1 (5 bases). Germline V gene data show CDR1 as SQVTM and CDR2 as ANQGSEA. V shed 6 bases and J shed 0 bases, with 15 bases lying between them. This CDR3 is built from 15 residues. This CDR3 is CSVTDSSSSYNEQFF. The CDR3, as DNA: TGCAGCGTCACAGACAGTTCAAGCTCCTACAATGAGCAGTTCTTC.

The chain has TRBV29-1 and TRBJ2-5; 8 nucleotides line up with TRBD2. CDR1 and CDR2 (germline): SQVTM, ANQGSEA. The CDR3 totals 12 residues. Trimming at V came to 5 bases and at J to 4 bases, leaving 3 bases not matched to a gene. CDR3 sequence: CSVYAGGETQYF. CDR3 bases: TGCAGCGTTTATGCGGGGGGAGAGACCCAGTACTTC.

The V and J genes are TRBV5-1 and TRBJ2-3; 12 bases agree with TRBD2. The CDR3 extends over 16 amino acids. CDR1 is SGHRS, CDR2 YFSETQ, per germline. Germline trimming cut 1 base from V and 5 bases from J; bases unmatched to any gene: 5. The CDR3 nucleotides are TGCGCCAGCAGCTTGCCTAGCGGGGGGGTTGTAGATACGCAGTATTTT. Residues: CASSLPSGGVVDTQYF.

The chain couples TRBV4-1 to TRBJ1-2; 11 bases fit TRBD1. The CDR3 runs 16 residues. Germline loops: CDR1 MGHRA, CDR2 YSYEKL. V shed 1 base, J shed 2 bases, and the junction held 3 bases outside the gene matches. CDR3 in amino acids: CASSQGRDRGNYGYTF. The CDR3 nucleotides read TGCGCCAGCAGCCAAGGGCGGGACAGGGGGAACTATGGCTACACCTTC.